This T cell receptor (beta chain) was captured in a study of neurological immune-mediated disorders. The germline V gene encodes CDR1 MNHEY and CDR2 SVGEGT. This CDR3 has 16 amino acids. V lost 4 bases and J lost 1; bases outside the gene matches: 7. TCRdb analysed the 5' RACE reads with MiXCR anew, one entry per CDR3 protein. The data contain roughly 65,000 distinct CDR3 sequences, over 4% of them singletons. This clonotype was observed many times. The chain is built from TRBV6-2 or TRBV6-3 and TRBJ2-7, with 10 bases fitting TRBD2. The sample comprised PBMCs. This sequence was found in a man aged 50-59 years with multiple sclerosis. The CDR3 DNA follows: TGTGCCAGCAGTTCGTCCCTAGCGGGGGCTTCCTACGAGCAGTACTTC. It encodes CASSSSLAGASYEQYF.